This T cell receptor (beta chain) was identified during a study of blood T cells in healthy people across ages. Primers used in a second PCR of roughly 6 to 11 cycles were a sample-barcoded 5' primer and a J-beta primer mix. TCRdb ran MiXCR on the 5' RACE reads and lists one entry per CDR3 protein. The sample records some 900,000 distinct CDR3 sequences, about 44% being singletons. Each sample had at least 6.5 million PBMCs isolated. The specimen sequenced was blood. The clonotype comes from a man younger than 40 in good health.

CDR3: CASIKIRGARTDTQYF. The CDR3 nucleotides are TGTGCCAGCATCAAAATCCGGGGGGCGAGGACAGATACGCAGTATTTT. The rearrangement uses TRBV7-3 and TRBJ2-3, with a tentative D call TRBD2 (7 bases). The length of the CDR3 is 16 residues. The germline V gene encodes CDR1 SGHTA and CDR2 FQGTGA. V lost 7 bases and J 3 bases, leaving 20 bases between the germline ends.